Below, 26 T cell receptor beta chains from the same sample are listed, as sequenced in a study of blood T cell repertoires in COVID-19. Method: immunoSEQ multiplex PCR; TCRdb's copy keeps in-frame clones and lacks some. The sample holds just under 250,000 clones, about 86% seen once. Material for sequencing was peripheral blood. The receptors originated from a woman in her 30s who had recovered from COVID-19.

Here the CDR3 reads CASSLYSLRGEGTEAFF. The CDR3 coding sequence is TGTGCCAGCAGTTTATATAGCTTGAGAGGGGAGGGCACTGAAGCTTTCTTT. The V call is TRBV28, the J call TRBJ1-1; weak D call: TRBD1 (5 bases). V was trimmed by 1 base and J by 4 bases, leaving 19 bases between them. The CDR3 has 17 residues. Germline CDR1 is MDHEN and CDR2 is SYDVKM.

The chain has TRBV5-4 and TRBJ2-1; 11 nucleotides align to TRBD2. This CDR3 has 16 amino acids. Trimming at V came to 4 bases and at J to 4 bases, leaving 7 bases not matched to a gene. Germline-derived CDR1 and CDR2 are SGHNT and YYREEE (reference sequence). CDR3 DNA: TGTGCCAGCAGCGATACCCTAGCGGGGGGATACAATGAGCAGTTCTTC. Its protein is CASSDTLAGGYNEQFF.

This clone was counted between two and nine times. This chain joins TRBV12-5 and TRBJ2-5; 7 positions agree with TRBD2. This CDR3 region has 16 residues. V dropped 1 base and J dropped 5; count of bases not matched to a gene: 10. The germline gives CDR1 LGHNT, CDR2 FRNRAP. CDR3 sequence: CASGLGLAAGRETQYF. The CDR3 DNA reads TGTGCTAGTGGTTTGGGGCTAGCGGCAGGGAGGGAGACCCAGTACTTC. Supplemented by reference TRBV12-5 and TRBJ2-5, the full variable domain reads DARVTQTPRHKVTEMGQEVTMRCQPILGHNTVFWYRQTMMQGLELLAYFRNRAPLDDSGMPKDRFSAEMPDATLATLKIQPSEPRDSAVYFCASGLGLAAGRETQYFGPGTRLLVL.

The rearrangement links TRBV7-9 to TRBJ2-3; maybe TRBD2 (6 bases). CDR3 length equals 16 residues. V was clipped by 5 bases and J by 9 bases, with 24 bases between them. Germline CDR1 SEHNR, CDR2 FQNEAQ (reference sequence). The CDR3 DNA sequence: TGTGCCAGCAGCCAGACCGGGACTGCCGATGGGGGAACGCAGTATTTT. Amino acids: CASSQTGTADGGTQYF.

The chain is built from TRBV7-9 and TRBJ2-1, with a possible D match to TRBD2 (6 bases). CDR3 length equals 15 residues. Trimming stripped 5 bases from V and 0 bases from J, with 11 bases between. Per germline, CDR1 SEHNR and CDR2 FQNEAQ (reference sequence). The CDR3 DNA sequence: TGTGCCAGCAGCCATAAGACTAGCTCCTACAATGAGCAGTTCTTC. Translating it yields CASSHKTSSYNEQFF.

The J gene is TRBJ2-1, the V gene TRBV5-1; TRBD2 matches at 13 bases. V dropped 4 bases and J dropped 8; count of bases not matched to a gene: 18. This CDR3 region has 19 residues. Germline CDR1 and CDR2: SGHRS and YFSETQ. The CDR3 is CASSQTLAGGPLLGDEQFF. The CDR3 DNA follows: TGCGCCAGCAGCCAAACACTAGCGGGGGGGCCTCTGCTGGGCGATGAGCAGTTCTTC.

The chain employs TRBV2 and TRBJ2-7, with unresolved D. The V gene lost 3 bases and the J gene lost 2 bases, with 5 bases spanning the gap. From germline, CDR1 is SNHLY and CDR2 FYNNEI. The CDR3 has 12 amino acids. This CDR3 is CASSDSPYEQYF. Written as DNA, the CDR3 is TGTGCCAGCAGTGATAGCCCCTACGAGCAGTACTTC.

This chain links TRBV6-5 with TRBJ2-7; a possible D gene is TRBD2 (6 bases). CDR3 length equals 15 residues. Looked up from germline, CDR1 is MNHEY and CDR2 is SVGAGI. The ends were cut back, 11 bases at V and 0 bases at J, with 20 bases in the middle. The CDR3 here is CASSGPSASSYEQYF. The CDR3 coding sequence is TGTGCCTCGAGCGGGCCTAGCGCGAGCTCCTACGAGCAGTACTTC.

The chain uses TRBV19 and TRBJ2-5; TRBD1 aligns across 8 bases. With 6 bases clipped from V and 1 base from J, the junction kept 7 bases outside the gene matches. The CDR3 runs to 15 residues. Looked up from germline, CDR1 is LNHDA and CDR2 is SQIVND (reference sequence). The CDR3 region is CASSSGQAPQETQYF. The CDR3 nucleotides read TGTGCCAGTAGCTCGGGACAGGCCCCCCAAGAGACCCAGTACTTC.

This rearrangement joins TRBV4-2 to TRBJ2-3, with D perhaps matching TRBD1 (6 bases). Germline values: CDR1 LGHNA, CDR2 YNFKEQ. V was trimmed by 0 bases and J by 2 bases, leaving 12 bases between them. The CDR3 sequence is 16 residues long. The CDR3 is CASSQESQGLTDTQYF. The CDR3 coding sequence is TGTGCCAGCAGCCAAGAGTCACAGGGCCTCACAGATACGCAGTATTTT.

The chain employs TRBV4-2 and TRBJ1-2; D ambiguous. V was trimmed by 0 bases and J by 0 bases, leaving 8 bases between them. The V gene's germline CDR1 is LGHNA and CDR2 YNFKEQ. The CDR3 runs 15 residues. The CDR3 loop is CASSQDQYTNYGYTF. For the CDR3, the DNA is TGTGCCAGCAGCCAAGATCAGTACACTAACTATGGCTACACCTTC.

The chain is built from TRBV7-3 and TRBJ2-7; 7 bases fit TRBD1. This CDR3 has 13 residues. Trimming at V came to 5 bases and at J to 7 bases, leaving 8 bases not matched to a gene. From germline, CDR1 is SGHTA and CDR2 FQGTGA. The CDR3 sequence is CASSKQGSGEQYF. CDR3 nucleotides: TGTGCCAGCAGCAAACAGGGGTCAGGGGAGCAGTACTTC.

The CDR3 nucleotides are TGCGCCAGCAGCTTGGGACGGAGGGATTCACCCCTCCACTTT. Its translation is CASSLGRRDSPLHF. This chain connects TRBV5-1 to TRBJ1-6; no definite D call. Germline V gene sequence: CDR1 SGHRS, CDR2 YFSETQ. The CDR3 has 14 residues. Trimming stripped 0 bases from V and 8 bases from J, with 9 bases between.

The chain has TRBV7-2 and TRBJ2-7; 9 positions agree with TRBD1. This CDR3 is built from 15 residues. The V segment lost 6 bases and the J segment 1 base; nucleotides outside the gene matches: 7. CDR1 is SGHTA and CDR2 is FQGNSA in the germline V gene. This CDR3 is CASRQDRGTSYEQYF. The CDR3 nucleotides read TGTGCCAGCAGACAAGACAGGGGGACTTCCTACGAGCAGTACTTC.

This chain connects TRBV13 to TRBJ2-1; maybe TRBD1 (5 bases). The CDR3 contains 16 residues. The V end was cut by 0 bases, the J end by 4 bases, with 13 bases between. CDR1 PRHDT and CDR2 FYEKMQ come from the germline V gene (reference sequence). DNA for the CDR3: TGTGCCAGCAGCTTAGGCCGTGACAGTTCATACAATGAGCAGTTCTTC. It yields the protein CASSLGRDSSYNEQFF.

The chain has TRBV7-2 and TRBJ2-3; 7 bases agree with TRBD2. V lost 4 bases and J lost 7; bases outside the gene matches: 8. Germline-derived CDR1 and CDR2 are SGHTA and FQGNSA. This CDR3 contains 14 residues. The CDR3 DNA follows: TGTGCCAGCAGCTCGCGGACTAGTTTGAATACGCAGTATTTT. This gives the protein CASSSRTSLNTQYF.

V is TRBV6-6 and J is TRBJ2-7, with D possibly being TRBD2 (6 bases). This CDR3 contains 16 residues. V was pared by 0 bases and J by 0 bases, with 12 bases between. The germline gives CDR1 MNHNY, CDR2 SVGAGI (reference sequence). DNA of the CDR3: TGTGCCAGCAGTTACTCGGAGGGCTTGCTCTCCTACGAGCAGTACTTC. Encoded protein: CASSYSEGLLSYEQYF.

The gene calls are TRBV6-2 or TRBV6-3 and TRBJ2-1; 7 bases are a match to TRBD1. There are 15 residues in the CDR3. V was pared by 5 bases and J by 6 bases, with 10 bases of the junction left unmatched. CDR1 and CDR2 (germline): MNHEY, SVGEGT. The CDR3 region is CASSLRQGSANEQFF. The CDR3 DNA follows: TGTGCCAGCAGTCTCCGACAGGGATCGGCCAATGAGCAGTTCTTC.

This clone came up once. The CDR3 sequence is CASSFRGQAYNEQFF. CDR3 sequence (DNA): TGTGCCAGCAGCTTTCGTGGACAGGCCTACAATGAGCAGTTCTTC. This chain connects TRBV11-3 to TRBJ2-1; 7 bases agree with TRBD1. The germline gives CDR1 SGHNT, CDR2 YENEEA. CDR3 length: 15 amino acids. V lost 3 bases to trimming and J lost 2 bases; unmatched junction nucleotides: 4.

The gene calls are TRBV30 and TRBJ1-4, with D maybe TRBD1 (5 bases). The CDR3 is made up of 14 amino acids. V lost 2 bases, J lost 0 bases, and 7 bases lay in between. The germline V gene has CDR1 GTSNPN and CDR2 SVGIG (reference sequence). The CDR3 sequence is CAWSLGATNEKLFF. The CDR3 DNA follows: TGTGCCTGGAGTCTAGGGGCAACTAATGAAAAACTGTTTTTT.

This rearrangement joins TRBV4-1 to TRBJ1-4; TRBD1 is a possible D gene (5 bases). Trimming took off 4 bases at V and 0 bases at J, with 18 bases between the two ends. The germline gives CDR1 MGHRA, CDR2 YSYEKL. The CDR3 contains 18 residues. The CDR3 protein is CASSRLPGEDATNEKLFF. The CDR3 DNA sequence: TGCGCCAGCAGCCGCCTTCCGGGGGAAGATGCAACTAATGAAAAACTGTTTTTT.

The chain links TRBV9 to TRBJ2-3; 13 nucleotides agree with TRBD2. With V trimmed by 3 bases and J by 4 bases, 5 bases remained unmatched. CDR1 and CDR2 (germline): SGDLS, YYNGEE. This CDR3 is 16 amino acids long. CDR3 coding DNA: TGTGCCAGCAGCGAGGGACTAGCGGGGTTCTCAGATACGCAGTATTTT. As protein: CASSEGLAGFSDTQYF.

The chain couples TRBV29-1 to TRBJ2-3; TRBD1 might be the D (6 bases). The V end was cut by 6 bases, the J end by 4 bases, with 17 bases between. The CDR3 runs to 14 residues. Germline-derived CDR1 and CDR2 are SQVTM and ANQGSEA. CDR3 protein: CSVKLATGSDTQYF. The CDR3 nucleotides read TGCAGCGTAAAGCTCGCGACAGGTTCAGATACGCAGTATTTT.

The chain recombines TRBV4-2 with TRBJ1-4; no clear D gene. CDR3 length: 14 residues. V shed 5 bases and J shed 6 bases, with 13 bases lying between them. Germline V lookup: CDR1 LGHNA, CDR2 YNFKEQ. The CDR3 nucleotides are TGTGCCAGCAGCAGCCAAGAGGAGGATGAAAAACTGTTTTTT. Protein: CASSSQEEDEKLFF.

The rearrangement joins TRBV6-5 to TRBJ1-2, with unresolved D. The V end was cut by 6 bases, the J end by 0 bases, with 8 bases between. This CDR3 contains 13 residues. Germline values: CDR1 MNHEY, CDR2 SVGAGI. The DNA for the CDR3 is TGTGCCAGCAGGGGCCCAGCTAACTATGGCTACACCTTC. Its protein is CASRGPANYGYTF.

The V and J genes are TRBV27 and TRBJ1-2; the D gene is possibly TRBD1 (5 bases). Germline loops: CDR1 MNHEY, CDR2 SMNVEV (reference sequence). The V and J ends lost 3 bases and 4 bases respectively, with 12 bases between them. This CDR3 contains 14 residues. The CDR3 protein is CASSLGQGLYGYTF. CDR3 in DNA: TGTGCCAGCAGTTTGGGTCAGGGCCTCTATGGCTACACCTTC.